This T cell receptor (beta chain) was found in a study of breast tumors, draining lymph nodes, adjacent tissues. Findings and caveats of the study: Compared with basal-like, luminal-like tumors shared significantly more repertoire with nontumor tissue. Tumors had less TCR diversity than lymph nodes, more than nontumor tissue.

Samples came from axillary lymph nodes draining the breast cancer. This clonotype was counted once. No antigen is known for it. A single record per CDR3 protein comes from TCRdb applying MiXCR to the multiplex PCR reads. The sample contains 150,000 to 200,000 distinct CDR3 sequences, roughly a third of which appear only once. Trimming removed 5 bases from V and 6 bases from J, with 16 bases in between. The CDR3 is made up of 14 amino acids. Germline values: CDR1 LNHDA, CDR2 SQIVND (reference sequence). The sequencing sample was made of axillary lymph node tissue. The V and J genes are TRBV19 and TRBJ1-2; D possibly corresponds to TRBD1 (5 bases). This sequence was found in a female donor with breast cancer. Some clones in this sample may be carry-over from other donors' samples. This CDR3 is CASSSYQGSDGYTF. CDR3 DNA: TGTGCCAGTAGTTCGTACCAGGGTTCGGATGGCTACACCTTC.